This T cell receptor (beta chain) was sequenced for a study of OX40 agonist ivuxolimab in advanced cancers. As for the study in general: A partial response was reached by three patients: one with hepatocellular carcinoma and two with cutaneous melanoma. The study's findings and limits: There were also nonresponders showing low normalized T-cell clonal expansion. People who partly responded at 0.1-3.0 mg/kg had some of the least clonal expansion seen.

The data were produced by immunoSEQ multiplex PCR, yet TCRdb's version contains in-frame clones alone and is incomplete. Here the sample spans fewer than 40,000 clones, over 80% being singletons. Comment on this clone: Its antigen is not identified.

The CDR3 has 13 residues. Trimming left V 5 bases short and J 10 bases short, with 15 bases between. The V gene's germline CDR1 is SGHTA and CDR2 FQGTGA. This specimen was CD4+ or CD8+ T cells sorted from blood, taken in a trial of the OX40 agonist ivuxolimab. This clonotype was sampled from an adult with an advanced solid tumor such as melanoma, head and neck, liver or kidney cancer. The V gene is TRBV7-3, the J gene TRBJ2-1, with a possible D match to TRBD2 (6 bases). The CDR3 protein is CASSPGGSLEQFF. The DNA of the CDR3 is TGTGCCAGCAGCCCCGGGGGTTCTCTAGAGCAGTTCTTC. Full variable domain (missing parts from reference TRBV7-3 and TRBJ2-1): GAGVSQTPSNKVTEKGKYVELRCDPISGHTALYWYRQSLGQGPEFLIYFQGTGAADDSGLPNDRFFAVRPEGSVSTLKIQRTERGDSAVYLCASSPGGSLEQFFGPGTRLTVL.